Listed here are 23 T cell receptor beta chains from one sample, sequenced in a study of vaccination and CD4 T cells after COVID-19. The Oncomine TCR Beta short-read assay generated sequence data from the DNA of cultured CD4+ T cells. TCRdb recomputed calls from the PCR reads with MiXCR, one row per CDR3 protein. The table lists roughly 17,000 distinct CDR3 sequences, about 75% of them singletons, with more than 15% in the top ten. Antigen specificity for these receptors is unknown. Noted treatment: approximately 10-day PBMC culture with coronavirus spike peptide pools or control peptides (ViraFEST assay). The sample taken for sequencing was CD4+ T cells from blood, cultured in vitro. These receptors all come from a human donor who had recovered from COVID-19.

CDR3 region: CASSGRTGERTDTQYF. CDR3 coding DNA: TGTGCCAGCAGTGGTAGGACAGGGGAAAGGACAGATACGCAGTATTTT. The chain recombines TRBV2 with TRBJ2-3; TRBD1 matches 9 bases. In germline, CDR1 is SNHLY, CDR2 FYNNEI. Germline trimming cut 4 bases from V and 3 bases from J; bases unmatched to any gene: 8. The CDR3 sequence is 16 residues long.

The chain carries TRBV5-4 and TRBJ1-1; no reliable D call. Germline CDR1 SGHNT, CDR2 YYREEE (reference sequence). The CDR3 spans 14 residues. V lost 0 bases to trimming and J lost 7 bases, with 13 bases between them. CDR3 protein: CASSLDGRNFEAFF. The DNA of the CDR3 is TGTGCCAGCAGCTTGGATGGGCGAAATTTTGAAGCTTTCTTT. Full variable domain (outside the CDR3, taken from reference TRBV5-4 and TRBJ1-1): ETGVTQSPTHLIKTRGQQVTLRCSSQSGHNTVSWYQQALGQGPQFIFQYYREEENGRGNFPPRFSGLQFPNYSSELNVNALELDDSALYLCASSLDGRNFEAFFGQGTRLTVV.

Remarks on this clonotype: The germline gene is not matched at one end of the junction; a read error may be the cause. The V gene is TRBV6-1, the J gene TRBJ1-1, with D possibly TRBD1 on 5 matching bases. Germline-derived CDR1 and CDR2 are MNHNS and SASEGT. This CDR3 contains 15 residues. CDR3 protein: CAISDSGPSNTEAFF. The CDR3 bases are TGTGCCATCAGTGATTCGGGGCCCTCCAACACTGAAGCTTTCTTT.

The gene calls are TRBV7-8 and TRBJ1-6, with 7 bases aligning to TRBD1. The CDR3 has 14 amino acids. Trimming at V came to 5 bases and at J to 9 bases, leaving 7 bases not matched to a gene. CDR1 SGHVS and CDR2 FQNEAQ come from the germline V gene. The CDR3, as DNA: TGTGCCAGCAGCCGAGACAGGGACGGTTCACCCCTCCACTTT. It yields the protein CASSRDRDGSPLHF.

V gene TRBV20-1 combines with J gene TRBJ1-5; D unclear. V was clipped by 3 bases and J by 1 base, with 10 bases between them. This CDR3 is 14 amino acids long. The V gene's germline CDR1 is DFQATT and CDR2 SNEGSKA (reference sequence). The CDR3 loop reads CSARARGSNQPQHF. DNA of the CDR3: TGCAGTGCTAGGGCGCGCGGGAGCAATCAGCCCCAGCATTTT.

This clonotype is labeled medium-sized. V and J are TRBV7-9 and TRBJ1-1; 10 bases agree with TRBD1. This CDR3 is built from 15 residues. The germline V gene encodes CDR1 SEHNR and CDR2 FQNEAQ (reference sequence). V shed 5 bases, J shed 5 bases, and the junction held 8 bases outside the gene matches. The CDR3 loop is CASSATRTGGTEAFF. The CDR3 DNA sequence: TGTGCCAGCAGCGCCACCCGGACAGGGGGTACTGAAGCTTTCTTT.

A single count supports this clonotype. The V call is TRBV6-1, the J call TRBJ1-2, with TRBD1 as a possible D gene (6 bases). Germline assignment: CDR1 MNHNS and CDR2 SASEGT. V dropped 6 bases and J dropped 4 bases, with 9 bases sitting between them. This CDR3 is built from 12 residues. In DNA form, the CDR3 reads TGTGCCAGCAGGTGGGACATCTATGGCTACACCTTC. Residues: CASRWDIYGYTF.

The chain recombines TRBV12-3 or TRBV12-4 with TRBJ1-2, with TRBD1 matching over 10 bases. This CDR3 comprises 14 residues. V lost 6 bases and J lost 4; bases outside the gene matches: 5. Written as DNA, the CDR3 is TGTGCCAGCAGAACGACAGGGGGCAGCTATGGCTACACCTTC. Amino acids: CASRTTGGSYGYTF.

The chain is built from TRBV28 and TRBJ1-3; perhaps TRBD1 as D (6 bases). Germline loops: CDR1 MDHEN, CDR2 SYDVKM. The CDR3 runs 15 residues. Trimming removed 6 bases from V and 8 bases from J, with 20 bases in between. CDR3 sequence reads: CASRVVVRGWDTIYF. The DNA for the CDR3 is TGTGCCAGCAGAGTCGTCGTCAGGGGATGGGACACCATATATTTT. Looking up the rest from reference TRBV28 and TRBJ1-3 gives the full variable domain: DVKVTQSSRYLVKRTGEKVFLECVQDMDHENMFWYRQDPGLGLRLIYFSYDVKMKEKGDIPEGYSVSREKKERFSLILESASTNQTSMYLCASRVVVRGWDTIYFGEGSWLTVV.

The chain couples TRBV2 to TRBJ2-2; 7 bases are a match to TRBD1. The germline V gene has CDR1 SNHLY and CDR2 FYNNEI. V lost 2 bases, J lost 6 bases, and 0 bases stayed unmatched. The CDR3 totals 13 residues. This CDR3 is CASSEQGAGELFF. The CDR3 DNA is TGTGCCAGCAGTGAACAGGGGGCCGGGGAGCTGTTTTTT.

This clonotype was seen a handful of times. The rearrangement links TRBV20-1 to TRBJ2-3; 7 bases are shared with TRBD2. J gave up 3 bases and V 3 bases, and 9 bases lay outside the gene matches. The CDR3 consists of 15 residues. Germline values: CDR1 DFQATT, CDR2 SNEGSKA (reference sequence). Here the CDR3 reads CSASVPAGLTDTQYF. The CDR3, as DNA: TGCAGTGCTAGTGTGCCAGCGGGGTTAACAGATACGCAGTATTTT.

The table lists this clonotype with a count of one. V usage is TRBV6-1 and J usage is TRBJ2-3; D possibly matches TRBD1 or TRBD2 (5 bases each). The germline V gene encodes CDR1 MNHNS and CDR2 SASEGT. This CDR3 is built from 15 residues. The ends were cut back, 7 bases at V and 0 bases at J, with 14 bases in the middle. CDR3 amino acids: CASTLRDPSTDTQYF. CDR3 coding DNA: TGTGCCAGCACCCTGAGGGACCCTAGCACAGATACGCAGTATTTT.

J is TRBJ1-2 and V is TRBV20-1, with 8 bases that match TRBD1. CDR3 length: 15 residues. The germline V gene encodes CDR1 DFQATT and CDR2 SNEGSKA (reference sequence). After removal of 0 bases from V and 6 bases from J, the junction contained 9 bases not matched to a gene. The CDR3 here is CSAREGTGSGNGYTF. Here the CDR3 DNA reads TGCAGTGCTAGAGAAGGGACAGGTTCGGGGAATGGCTACACCTTC.

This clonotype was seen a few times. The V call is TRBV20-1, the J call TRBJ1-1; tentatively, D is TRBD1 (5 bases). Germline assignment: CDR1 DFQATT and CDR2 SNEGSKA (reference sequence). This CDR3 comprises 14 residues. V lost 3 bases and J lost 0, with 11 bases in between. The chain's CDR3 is CSASPGTMNTEAFF. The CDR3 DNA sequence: TGCAGTGCTAGTCCCGGGACCATGAACACTGAAGCTTTCTTT.

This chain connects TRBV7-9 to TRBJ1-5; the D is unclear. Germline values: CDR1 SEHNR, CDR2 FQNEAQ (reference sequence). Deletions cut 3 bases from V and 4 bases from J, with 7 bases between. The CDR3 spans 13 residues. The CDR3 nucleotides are TGTGCCAGCAGCTTGGTGGGGAATCAGCCCCAGCATTTT. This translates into CASSLVGNQPQHF.

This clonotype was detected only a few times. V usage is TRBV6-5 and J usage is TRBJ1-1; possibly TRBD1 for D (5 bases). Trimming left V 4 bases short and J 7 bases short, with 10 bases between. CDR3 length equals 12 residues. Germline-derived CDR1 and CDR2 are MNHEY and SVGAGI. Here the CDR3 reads CASSFGTHEAFF. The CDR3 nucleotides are TGTGCCAGCAGTTTTGGGACCCATGAAGCTTTCTTT.

CDR3 nucleotides: TGCAGTGCTGCCCAAAGTTACTCTATGAACACTGAAGCTTTCTTT. Amino acids: CSAAQSYSMNTEAFF. The gene calls are TRBV20-1 and TRBJ1-1; no definite D call. The V end lost 5 bases, the J end lost 0 bases, and 16 bases lay between the germline ends. The CDR3 has 15 residues. Germline CDR1 and CDR2: DFQATT and SNEGSKA (reference sequence).

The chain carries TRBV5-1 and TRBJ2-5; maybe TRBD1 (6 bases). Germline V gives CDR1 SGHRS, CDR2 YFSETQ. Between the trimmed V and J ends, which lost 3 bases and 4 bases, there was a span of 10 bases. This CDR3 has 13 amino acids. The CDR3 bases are TGCGCCAGCAGCTCACAGGGTAGAGAGACCCAGTACTTC. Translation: CASSSQGRETQYF.

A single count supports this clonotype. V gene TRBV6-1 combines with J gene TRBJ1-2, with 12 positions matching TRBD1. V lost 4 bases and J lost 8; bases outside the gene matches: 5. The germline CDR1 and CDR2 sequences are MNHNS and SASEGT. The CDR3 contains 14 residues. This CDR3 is CASSARDRGQGYTF. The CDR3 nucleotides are TGTGCCAGCAGTGCCCGGGACAGGGGGCAGGGCTACACCTTC.

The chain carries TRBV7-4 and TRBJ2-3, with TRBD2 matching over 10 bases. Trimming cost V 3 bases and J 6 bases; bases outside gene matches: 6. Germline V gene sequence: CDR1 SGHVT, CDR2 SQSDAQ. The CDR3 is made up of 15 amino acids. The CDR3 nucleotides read TGTGCCAGCAGCTTCCCAGCGGGAGGGGGGGATACGCAGTATTTT. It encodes CASSFPAGGGDTQYF. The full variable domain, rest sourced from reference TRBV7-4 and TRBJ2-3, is GAGVSQSPRYKVAKRGRDVALRCDSISGHVTLYWYRQTLGQGSEVLTYSQSDAQRDKSGRPSGRFSAERPERSVSTLKIQRTEQGDSAVYLCASSFPAGGGDTQYFGPGTRLTVL.

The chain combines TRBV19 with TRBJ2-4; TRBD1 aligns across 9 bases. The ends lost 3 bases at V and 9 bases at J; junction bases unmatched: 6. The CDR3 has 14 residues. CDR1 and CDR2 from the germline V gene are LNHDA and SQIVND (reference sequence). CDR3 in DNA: TGTGCCAGTAGTATTTCACAGGGGGCCGGCATTCAGTACTTC. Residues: CASSISQGAGIQYF.

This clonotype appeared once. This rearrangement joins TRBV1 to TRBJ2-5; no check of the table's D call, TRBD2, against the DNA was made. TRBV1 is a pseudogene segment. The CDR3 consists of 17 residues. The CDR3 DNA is TGCACCAGCAGCCAAGAGGCCCGGACTAGCGCACAAGAGACCCAGTACTTC. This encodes CTSSQEARTSAQETQYF.

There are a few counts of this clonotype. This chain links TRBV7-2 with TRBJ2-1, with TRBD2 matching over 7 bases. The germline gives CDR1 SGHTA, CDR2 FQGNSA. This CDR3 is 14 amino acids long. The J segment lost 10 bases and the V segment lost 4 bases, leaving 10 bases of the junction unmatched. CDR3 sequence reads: CASSSRGGSGEQFF. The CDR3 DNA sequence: TGTGCCAGCAGCTCAAGGGGCGGGAGCGGAGAGCAGTTCTTC.